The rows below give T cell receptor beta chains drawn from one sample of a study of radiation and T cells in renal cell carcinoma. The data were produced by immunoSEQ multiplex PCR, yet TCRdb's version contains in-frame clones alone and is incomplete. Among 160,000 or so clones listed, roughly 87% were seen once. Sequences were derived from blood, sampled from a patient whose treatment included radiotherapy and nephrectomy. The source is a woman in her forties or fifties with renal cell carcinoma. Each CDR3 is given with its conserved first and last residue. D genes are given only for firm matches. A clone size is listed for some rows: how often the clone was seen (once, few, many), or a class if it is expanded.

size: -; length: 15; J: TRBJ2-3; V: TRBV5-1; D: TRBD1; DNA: TGCGCCAGCAGCTTGGGGACAGGGGGAACAGATACGCAGTATTTT; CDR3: CASSLGTGGTDTQYF
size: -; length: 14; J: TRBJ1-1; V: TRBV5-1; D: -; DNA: TGCGCCAGCAGCTTGGACAGCATGAACACTGAAGCTTTCTTT; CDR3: CASSLDSMNTEAFF
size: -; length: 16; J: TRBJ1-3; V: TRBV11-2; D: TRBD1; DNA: TGTGCCAGCAGCTTAGGGGGACAGTTCTCTGGAAACACCATATATTTT; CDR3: CASSLGGQFSGNTIYF
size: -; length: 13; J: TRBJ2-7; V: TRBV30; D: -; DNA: TGTGCCTGGAGTGTACTAGGGCCAGTCGAGCAGTACTTC; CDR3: CAWSVLGPVEQYF
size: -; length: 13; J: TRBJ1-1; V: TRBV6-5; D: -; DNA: TGTGCCAGCAGTTACTTGGGGGGGACTGAAGCTTTCTTT; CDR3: CASSYLGGTEAFF
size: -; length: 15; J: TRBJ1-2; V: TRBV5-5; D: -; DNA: TGTGCCAGCAGCTTGCAGGCAGGATTAAACTATGGCTACACCTTC; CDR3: CASSLQAGLNYGYTF
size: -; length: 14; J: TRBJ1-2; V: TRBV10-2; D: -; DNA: TGCGCCAGCAGTGAGTTAATTGATAACTATGGCTACACCTTC; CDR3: CASSELIDNYGYTF
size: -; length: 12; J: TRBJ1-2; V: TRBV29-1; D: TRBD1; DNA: TGCAGCGTTCTTGAGGGGGCAGATGGCTACACCTTC; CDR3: CSVLEGADGYTF
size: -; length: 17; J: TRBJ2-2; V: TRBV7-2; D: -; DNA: TGTGCCAGCAGCTTAGGTTCTACAGGGTTCCGTACCGGGGAGCTGTTTTTT; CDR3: CASSLGSTGFRTGELFF
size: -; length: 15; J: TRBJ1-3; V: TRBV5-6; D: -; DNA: TGTGCCAGCAGCCTCTCCGGGGACCCTGGAAACACCATATATTTT; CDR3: CASSLSGDPGNTIYF
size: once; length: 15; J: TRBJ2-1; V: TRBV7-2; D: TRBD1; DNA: TGTGCCAGCAGCTTAGAGACAGGGGCCTACAATGAGCAGTTCTTC; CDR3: CASSLETGAYNEQFF
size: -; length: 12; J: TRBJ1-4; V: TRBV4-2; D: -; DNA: TGTGCCAGCAGCCAAGAAGCGAAGAAACTGTTTTTT; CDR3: CASSQEAKKLFF
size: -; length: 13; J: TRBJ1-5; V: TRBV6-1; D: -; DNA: TGTGCCAGCAGGCCTGCAGGGTGGGCAGCCCAGCATTTT; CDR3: CASRPAGWAAQHF
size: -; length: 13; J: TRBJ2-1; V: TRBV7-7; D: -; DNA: TGTGCTAGCAGCCCCGATCGAGGAAATGAGCAGTTCTTC; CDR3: CASSPDRGNEQFF
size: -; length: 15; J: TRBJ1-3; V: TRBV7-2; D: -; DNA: TGTGCCAGCAGCTCGAGACTTAGCTCTGGAAACACCATATATTTT; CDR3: CASSSRLSSGNTIYF
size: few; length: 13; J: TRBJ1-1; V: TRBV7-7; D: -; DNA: TGTGCTAGCAGCTTAGGGGAGAACACTGAAGCTTTCTTT; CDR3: CASSLGENTEAFF
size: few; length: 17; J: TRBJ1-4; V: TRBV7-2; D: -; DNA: TGTGCCAGCAGCTTACTCCCCCCAGGGACAAATAATGAAAAACTGTTTTTT; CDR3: CASSLLPPGTNNEKLFF
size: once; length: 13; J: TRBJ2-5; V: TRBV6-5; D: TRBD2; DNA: TGTGCCAGCAGCAGCGGGGGGCGGGAGACCCAGTACTTC; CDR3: CASSSGGRETQYF
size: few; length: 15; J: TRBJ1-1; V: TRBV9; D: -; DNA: TGTGCCAGCAGCGGTGGAGGTGCCACGAACACTGAAGCTTTCTTT; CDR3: CASSGGGATNTEAFF
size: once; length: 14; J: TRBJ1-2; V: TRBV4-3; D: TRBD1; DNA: TGCGCCAGCAGCCGAGAGACAGGGAACAACGGCTACACCTTC; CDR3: CASSRETGNNGYTF
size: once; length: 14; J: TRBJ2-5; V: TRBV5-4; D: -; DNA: TGTGCCAGCAGCTCCGACGGCTACCAAGAGACCCAGTACTTC; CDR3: CASSSDGYQETQYF
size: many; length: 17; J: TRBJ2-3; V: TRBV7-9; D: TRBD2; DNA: TGTGCCAGCAGCTTAGCGCGTCTAGCGGGGACGACAGATACGCAGTATTTT; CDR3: CASSLARLAGTTDTQYF
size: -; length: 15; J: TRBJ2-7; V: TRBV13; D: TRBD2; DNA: TGTGCCAGCAGCTTGGGCGGGGGTAGCTCCTACGAGCAGTACTTC; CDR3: CASSLGGGSSYEQYF
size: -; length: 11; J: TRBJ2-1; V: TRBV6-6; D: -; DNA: TGTGCCAGCAGTTCCCCCGGGTCGCAGTTCTTC; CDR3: CASSSPGSQFF
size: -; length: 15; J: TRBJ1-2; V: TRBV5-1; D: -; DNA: TGCGCCAGCAGCTGGGGTCGGGACATAGACTATGGCTACACCTTC; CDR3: CASSWGRDIDYGYTF
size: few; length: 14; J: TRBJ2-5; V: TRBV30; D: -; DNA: TGTGCCTGGAGTGTAAGGAGGGGGGCAGAGACCCAGTACTTC; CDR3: CAWSVRRGAETQYF
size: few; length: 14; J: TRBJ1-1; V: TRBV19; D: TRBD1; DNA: TGTGCCAGTAGTGTCCAGGGGGTAGGCACTGAAGCTTTCTTT; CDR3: CASSVQGVGTEAFF
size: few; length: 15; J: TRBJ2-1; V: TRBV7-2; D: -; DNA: TGTGCCAGCAGCTTTACACAGTTTTCCTACAATGAGCAGTTCTTC; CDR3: CASSFTQFSYNEQFF
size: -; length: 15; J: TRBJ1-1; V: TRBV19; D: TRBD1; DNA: TGTGCCAGTACCACATTACAGGGGACAAACACTGAAGCTTTCTTT; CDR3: CASTTLQGTNTEAFF
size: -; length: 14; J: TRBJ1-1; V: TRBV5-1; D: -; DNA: TGCGCCAGCAGCCCTGACACACTGAACACTGAAGCTTTCTTT; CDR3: CASSPDTLNTEAFF
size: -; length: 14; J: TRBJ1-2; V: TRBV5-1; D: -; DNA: TGCGCCAGCAGCTTGATAGCTGAGGGCTATGGCTACACCTTC; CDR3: CASSLIAEGYGYTF
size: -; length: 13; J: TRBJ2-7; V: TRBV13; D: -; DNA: TGTGCCAGCAGCTGGGGACCAGCCTACGAGCAGTACTTC; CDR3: CASSWGPAYEQYF
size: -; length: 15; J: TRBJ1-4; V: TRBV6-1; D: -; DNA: TGTGCCAGCAGTGAGACGGACGGTTATAATGAAAAACTGTTTTTT; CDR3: CASSETDGYNEKLFF
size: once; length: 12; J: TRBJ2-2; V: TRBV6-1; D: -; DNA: TGTGCCAGCCTCCTGAGGACCGGGGAGCTGTTTTTT; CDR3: CASLLRTGELFF
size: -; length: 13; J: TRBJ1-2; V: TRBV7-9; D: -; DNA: TGTGCCAGCCGTCCAGGGGAAGACGATGGCTACACCTTC; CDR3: CASRPGEDDGYTF
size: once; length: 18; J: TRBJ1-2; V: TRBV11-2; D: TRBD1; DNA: TGTGCCAGCAGCTTCCTTTGGGGAGGGGGCGCACAGAAATATGGCTACACCTTC; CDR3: CASSFLWGGGAQKYGYTF
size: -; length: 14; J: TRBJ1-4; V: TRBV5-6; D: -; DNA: TGTGCCAGCAGCTTGGAAGAGGGTAATGAAAAACTGTTTTTT; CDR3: CASSLEEGNEKLFF
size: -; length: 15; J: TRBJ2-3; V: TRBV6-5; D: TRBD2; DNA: TGTGCCAGCACCCGGACTAGCGGGGAAACAGATACGCAGTATTTT; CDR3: CASTRTSGETDTQYF
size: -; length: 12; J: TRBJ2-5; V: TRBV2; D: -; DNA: TGTGCCAGCAGTTGGAGAGCGGAGACCCAGTACTTC; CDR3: CASSWRAETQYF
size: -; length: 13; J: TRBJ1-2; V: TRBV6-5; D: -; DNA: TGTGCCACCAAGCGAGGGGCGCGGAATGGCTACACCTTC; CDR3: CATKRGARNGYTF
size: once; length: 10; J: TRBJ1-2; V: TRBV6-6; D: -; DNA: TGTGCCACCGGAAAGAATGGCTACACCTTC; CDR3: CATGKNGYTF
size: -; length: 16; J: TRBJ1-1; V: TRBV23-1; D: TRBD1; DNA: TGCGCCAGCAGTCCACTTTCGGGGACAGGGGTTCCTGAAGCTTTCTTT; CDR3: CASSPLSGTGVPEAFF
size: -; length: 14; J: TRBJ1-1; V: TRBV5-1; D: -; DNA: TGCGCCAGCAGCCTAGGACTGATGAACACTGAAGCTTTCTTT; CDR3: CASSLGLMNTEAFF
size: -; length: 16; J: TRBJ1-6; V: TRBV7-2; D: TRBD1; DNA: TGTGCCAGCAGCTTAGTCCCGACAGGGGAAAATTCACCCCTCCACTTT; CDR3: CASSLVPTGENSPLHF
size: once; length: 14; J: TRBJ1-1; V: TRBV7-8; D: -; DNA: TGTGCCAGCAGCTTAAACGAAGTGGACCCTGAAGCTTTCTTT; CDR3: CASSLNEVDPEAFF
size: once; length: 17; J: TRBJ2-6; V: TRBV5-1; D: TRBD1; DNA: TGCGCCAGCAGCTTGTTTTTTGGGACAGCCGGGGCCAACGTCCTGACTTTC; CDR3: CASSLFFGTAGANVLTF